The next 11 T cell receptor beta chains were all read from a single sample in a study of cytomegalovirus exposure and HLA in healthy donors. The PCR used 60 Vbeta and 13 Jbeta primers. Libraries were prepared by immunoSEQ multiplex PCR; TCRdb keeps only in-frame clonotypes and omits some of them. The sample holds approximately 170,000 clones. The sequenced sample was PBMCs. These receptors originate from a woman aged 18-29 years in good health and CMV-seropositive.

The V and J genes are TRBV2 and TRBJ2-7, with 12 bases identical to TRBD2. V shed 1 base, J shed 2 bases, and the junction held 6 bases outside the gene matches. The CDR3 spans 17 residues. Germline CDR1 reads SNHLY; CDR2 reads FYNNEI. The CDR3 region is CASSEGPPSGGAYEQYF. CDR3 DNA: TGTGCCAGCAGTGAAGGCCCCCCTAGCGGGGGGGCCTACGAGCAGTACTTC.

V is TRBV2 and J is TRBJ1-1; weak D call: TRBD1 (5 bases). The CDR3 loop spans 14 amino acids. Per germline, CDR1 SNHLY and CDR2 FYNNEI. Trimming shortened V by 4 bases and J by 4 bases, and 13 bases separated the two germline ends. CDR3 amino acids: CASSVVYGGTEAFF. DNA of the CDR3: TGTGCCAGCAGTGTGGTTTACGGGGGCACTGAAGCTTTCTTT. Combining the CDR3 with reference TRBV2 and TRBJ1-1 gives the whole variable domain EPEVTQTPSHQVTQMGQEVILRCVPISNHLYFYWYRQILGQKVEFLVSFYNNEISEKSEIFDDQFSVERPDGSNFTLKIRSTKLEDSAMYFCASSVVYGGTEAFFGQGTRLTVV.

V and J are TRBV9 and TRBJ1-2; weak D call: TRBD1 (5 bases). Germline V lookup: CDR1 SGDLS, CDR2 YYNGEE. Deletions cut 0 bases from V and 4 bases from J, with 16 bases between. This CDR3 spans 16 amino acids. The CDR3 loop is CASSVGLTAASYGYTF. CDR3 nucleotide sequence: TGTGCCAGCAGCGTAGGTCTGACAGCCGCTTCCTATGGCTACACCTTC.

As for this clone: At one end, the junction sequence differs from germline, possibly due to a read error. This chain connects TRBV6-1 to TRBJ1-3, with D maybe TRBD1 (6 bases). The CDR3 is 15 residues long. Germline loops: CDR1 MNHNS, CDR2 SASEGT. In DNA form, the CDR3 reads TGTGCCACCACCGGGACACCCGAAGCTGGCAACACCATATATTTT. This gives the protein CATTGTPEAGNTIYF.

This chain connects TRBV19 to TRBJ2-2; TRBD1 matches at 9 bases. J was trimmed by 10 bases and V by 6 bases; bases with no gene match: 12. The CDR3 totals 15 residues. The germline V gene encodes CDR1 LNHDA and CDR2 SQIVND (reference sequence). CDR3 sequence: CASSIMGQGSAELFF. The CDR3 DNA is TGTGCCAGTAGCATAATGGGACAGGGAAGTGCGGAGCTGTTTTTT.

This chain uses TRBV7-9 with TRBJ2-3; 11 nucleotides align to TRBD2. The CDR3 totals 18 residues. CDR1 is SEHNR, CDR2 FQNEAQ, per germline (reference sequence). V was pared by 4 bases and J by 2 bases, with 11 bases of the junction left unmatched. CDR3 protein: CASSSKIRLAGPTDTQYF. DNA for the CDR3: TGTGCCAGCAGCTCGAAGATCCGACTAGCGGGGCCCACAGATACGCAGTATTTT.

The V call is TRBV11-2, the J call TRBJ2-7; no definite D call. The CDR3 consists of 13 residues. V lost 1 base to trimming and J lost 0 bases, with 4 bases between them. Germline V gene sequence: CDR1 SGHAT, CDR2 FQNNGV. The CDR3 bases are TGTGCCAGCAGCTTAGCCAGCTCCTACGAGCAGTACTTC. It is translated as CASSLASSYEQYF.

J is TRBJ1-3 and V is TRBV19, with 7 positions matching TRBD1. This CDR3 has 15 amino acids. CDR1 and CDR2 from the germline V gene are LNHDA and SQIVND (reference sequence). Trimming cost V 4 bases and J 4 bases; bases outside gene matches: 7. CDR3 DNA sequence: TGTGCCAGTAGTACAAGACAGGGCTCCGGAAACACCATATATTTT. Translated: CASSTRQGSGNTIYF.

The gene calls are TRBV19 and TRBJ1-2, with 11 positions matching TRBD1. Germline CDR1 is LNHDA and CDR2 is SQIVND (reference sequence). Unmatched junction bases numbered 14, after V lost 4 bases and J lost 4 bases. The CDR3 covers 18 residues. CDR3 DNA: TGTGCCAGTAGTAAATCCGCGTGGACAGGGGGCGCCGGCTATGGCTACACCTTC. It yields the protein CASSKSAWTGGAGYGYTF.

The chain is built from TRBV5-1 and TRBJ2-5; D perhaps matches TRBD1 (6 bases). Trimming cost V 1 base and J 5 bases, with 12 bases left between them. Germline assignment: CDR1 SGHRS and CDR2 YFSETQ. This CDR3 comprises 14 residues. CDR3 amino acids: CASSLSGAGETQYF. The CDR3 nucleotides are TGCGCCAGCAGCTTGTCAGGGGCCGGGGAGACCCAGTACTTC.

The chain links TRBV20-1 to TRBJ2-7, with D unresolved. Trimming pared 6 bases from V and 3 bases from J, leaving 6 bases between. CDR1 is DFQATT, CDR2 SNEGSKA, per germline (reference sequence). The CDR3 is 10 amino acids. Written as DNA, the CDR3 is TGCAGTGCCCTAGACTACGAGCAGTACTTC. This encodes CSALDYEQYF.